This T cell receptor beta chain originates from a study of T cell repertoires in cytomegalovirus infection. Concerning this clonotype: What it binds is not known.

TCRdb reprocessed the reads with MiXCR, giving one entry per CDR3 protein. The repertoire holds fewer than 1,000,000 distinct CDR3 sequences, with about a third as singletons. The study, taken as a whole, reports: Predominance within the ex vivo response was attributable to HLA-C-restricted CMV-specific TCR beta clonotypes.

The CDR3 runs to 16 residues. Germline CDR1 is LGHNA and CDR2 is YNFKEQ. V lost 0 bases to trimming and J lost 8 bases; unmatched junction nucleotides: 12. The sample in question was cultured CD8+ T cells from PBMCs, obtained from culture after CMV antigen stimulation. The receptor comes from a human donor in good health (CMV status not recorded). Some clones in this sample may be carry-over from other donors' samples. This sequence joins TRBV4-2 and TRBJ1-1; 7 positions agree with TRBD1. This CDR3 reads CASSQEGGRGDAEAFF. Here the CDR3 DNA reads TGTGCCAGCAGCCAAGAAGGGGGCAGGGGAGATGCCGAAGCTTTCTTT.